Given below is one T cell receptor (beta chain) in context. The target of this receptor is not known. The input lacks base qualities; no much larger clone sits a single base away. The entry originates in a study of patients and donors after allogeneic stem cell transplantation (dated by TCRdb to between 2020 and 2021). The library came from RT-PCR. TCRdb records NextSeq 550 as the sequencer. TCRdb reprocessed the public reads (quality trimming at Q25 with fastp, clone calling with MiXCR) and kept in-frame beta chains. Rows with one shared CDR3 protein collapse into an entry with the most common genes and DNA. The sample records 150,000 to 200,000 distinct CDR3 sequences, 41% of which are singletons. The biggest ten clones account for 25% to 35% of the sample. The source of this sequence is a human donor who was either an allogeneic HSCT recipient or a stem cell or donor lymphocyte infusion donor (not recorded which). It is not recorded whose cells these are; they may come from a transplant donor. What was sequenced was blood, either unsorted or a sorted T cell fraction (not recorded which).

CDR3 loop: CASSYLGDGNTIYF. The nucleotide sequence reads TGTGCCAGCAGTTACCTAGGAGATGGAAACACCATATATTTT. This chain joins TRBV6-6 to TRBJ1-3; confidence is insufficient to name the D gene. Between the V and J ends, shortened by 2 bases and 3 bases respectively, the junction contains 8 bases. From the germline V gene (reference sequence), CDR1 is MNHNY and CDR2 is SVGAGI. The CDR3 runs 14 amino acids, cysteine and phenylalanine included. CDR3 DNA only is kept here, 42 bases in frame from base 1.